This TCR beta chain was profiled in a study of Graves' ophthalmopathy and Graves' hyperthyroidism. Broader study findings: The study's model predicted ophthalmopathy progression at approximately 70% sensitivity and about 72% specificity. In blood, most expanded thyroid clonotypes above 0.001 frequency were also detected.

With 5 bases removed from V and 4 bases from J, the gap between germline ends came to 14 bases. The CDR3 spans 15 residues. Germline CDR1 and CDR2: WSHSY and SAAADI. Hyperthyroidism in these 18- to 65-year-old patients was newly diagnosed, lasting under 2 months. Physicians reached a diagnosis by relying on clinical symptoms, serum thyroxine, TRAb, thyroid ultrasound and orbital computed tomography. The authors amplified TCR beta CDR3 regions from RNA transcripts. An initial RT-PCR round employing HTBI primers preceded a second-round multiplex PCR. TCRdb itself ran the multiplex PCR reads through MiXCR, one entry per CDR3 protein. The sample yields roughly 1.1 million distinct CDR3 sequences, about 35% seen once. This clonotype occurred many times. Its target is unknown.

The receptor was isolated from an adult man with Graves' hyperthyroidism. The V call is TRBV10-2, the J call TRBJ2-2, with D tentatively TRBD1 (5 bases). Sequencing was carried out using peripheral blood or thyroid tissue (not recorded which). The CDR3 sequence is CASSLGAPGTGELFF. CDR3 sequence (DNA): TGCGCCAGCAGTCTTGGGGCCCCGGGCACCGGGGAGCTGTTTTTT.